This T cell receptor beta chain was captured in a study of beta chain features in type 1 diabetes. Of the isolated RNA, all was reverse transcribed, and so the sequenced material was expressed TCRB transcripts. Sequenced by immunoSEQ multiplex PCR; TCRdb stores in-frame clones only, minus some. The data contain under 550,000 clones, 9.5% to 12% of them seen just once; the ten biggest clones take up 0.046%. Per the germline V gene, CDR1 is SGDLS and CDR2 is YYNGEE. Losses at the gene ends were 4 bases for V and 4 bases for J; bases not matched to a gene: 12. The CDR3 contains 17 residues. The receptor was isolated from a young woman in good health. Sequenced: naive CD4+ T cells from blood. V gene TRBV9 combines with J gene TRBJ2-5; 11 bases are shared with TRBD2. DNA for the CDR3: TGTGCCAGCAGCTCCCGTGGGACTAGCGGCCCGGGAGAGACCCAGTACTTC. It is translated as CASSSRGTSGPGETQYF.